This T cell receptor (beta chain) is from a study of CD8+CD57+ T cells in acquired aplastic anemia. About the study: Sorting CD4+ and CD8+ cells gave DNA averaging around 3 ug.

An expansion of CD8+CD57+ cells by flow cytometry had been shown in patients chosen for sequencing. In all patients, the disease was severe acquired aplastic anemia. Blood samples were obtained from patients who had received no prior therapy. Findings and limits, study-wide: Comparison of patients with controls identified 25 to 30 shared CD8+ CDR3 sequences.

Genomic DNA was employed as the template in profiling TCR beta VDJ and CDR3. TCRdb redid the calling of the reads with MiXCR, one entry per CDR3 protein. Counted here are 250,000 to 350,000 distinct CDR3 sequences, roughly 59% occurring once; the ten biggest clones make up under 1.5%. This clonotype was seen many times. As yet, its antigen is unknown. The CDR3 runs to 14 residues. Per germline, CDR1 SGHRS and CDR2 YFSETQ. The V and J ends lost 4 bases and 4 bases respectively, with 14 bases between them. This clonotype was obtained from a human donor with aplastic anemia. This sequence joins TRBV5-1 and TRBJ1-1, with D unresolved. The sequenced sample was sorted CD4+, CD8+, or CD8+CD57+ T cells (not recorded which) from PBMCs. This chain's CDR3 is CASSEGPSGTEAFF. CDR3 in DNA: TGCGCCAGCAGCGAGGGTCCTTCAGGCACTGAAGCTTTCTTT. Together with reference TRBV5-1 and TRBJ1-1, the CDR3 gives the full variable domain: KAGVTQTPRYLIKTRGQQVTLSCSPISGHRSVSWYQQTPGQGLQFLFEYFSETQRNKGNFPGRFSGRQFSNSRSEMNVSTLELGDSALYLCASSEGPSGTEAFFGQGTRLTVV.